Included here is one TCR beta chain sequence, with context. Its antigen is as yet unknown. This entry comes from a study of shared clonotypes between healthy human individuals. Sequencing used immunoSEQ multiplex PCR; TCRdb keeps in-frame clones, though not all of them. The repertoire holds around 2,100,000 clones, with about 95% as singletons. Terminally differentiated effector memory CD45RA+ cells were excluded by CCR7 positive selection of CD45RO-negative cells. Study-level findings and limits: Clonotypes shared by all four sorted-subset donors had higher generation probabilities than non-shared clonotypes.

The receptor was derived from a man between 18 and 35 years old in good health. The sequenced sample was naive CD8+ T cells sorted from blood.

The CDR3 spells CASSPTDLGSPLHF. The CDR3 nucleotides are TGTGCCAGCAGTCCCACGGACCTTGGTTCACCCCTCCACTTT. The J gene is TRBJ1-6, the V gene TRBV7-6; D is uncertain. Germline CDR1 and CDR2: SGHVS and FNYEAQ. The V and J ends lost 6 bases and 9 bases respectively, with 15 bases between them. CDR3 length: 14 residues.